These T cell receptor beta chains were read from a single sample in a study of vaccination effects on CD4 cells after COVID-19. Measured with immunoSEQ multiplex PCR; TCRdb has only the in-frame clones, and not every one. The sample consists of fewer than 85,000 clones, 60% to 85% of them appearing once. These receptors have no known antigen. The sequencing used CD4+ T cells from PBMCs cultured with SARS-CoV-2 spike peptides, collected before COVID-19 vaccination. Receptors were obtained from a human donor who received a COVID-19 vaccine. Both conserved end residues are part of each CDR3. D genes are given only for firm matches. Part of the rows lack a size; the others show once, few, many or a class for expanded clones.

clone_size j_call d_call v_call cdr3_nt cdr3_aa
- TRBJ1-4 TRBD1 TRBV28 TGTGCCAGCAGACACAGGGGGCGGACTAATGAAAAACTGTTTTTT CASRHRGRTNEKLFF
- TRBJ2-2 - TRBV24-1 TGTGCCACCACCTCGGGACAGAACACCGGGGAGCTGTTTTTT CATTSGQNTGELFF
- TRBJ2-1 - TRBV19 TGTGCCAGTACCCAAATTTCGTCGAGCTCCTACAATGAGCAGTTCTTC CASTQISSSSYNEQFF
- TRBJ1-3 - TRBV6-1 TGTGCCAGCAGTGAAAGCCGGGGTGGAAACACCATATATTTT CASSESRGGNTIYF
- TRBJ2-3 TRBD2 TRBV29-1 TGCAGCGTGGACGGGACTAGCGGGGGGGCGGCAGATACGCAGTATTTT CSVDGTSGGAADTQYF
- TRBJ2-1 TRBD2 TRBV7-2 TGTGCCAGCAGCCGCGGACTAGCGGGGGGGGGTGAGCAGTTCTTC CASSRGLAGGGEQFF
- TRBJ1-5 - TRBV6-5 TGTGCCAGCAGCGGTCTTTATAGCAATCAGCCCCAGCATTTT CASSGLYSNQPQHF
- TRBJ2-2 - TRBV6-5 TGTGCCAGCACCCCAGGGGGGGCGGATGACGGGGAGCTGTTTTTT CASTPGGADDGELFF
once TRBJ1-4 TRBD1 TRBV30 TGTGCCTGGAGTTGGGACAGAGCGACGGAAAAACTGTTTTTT CAWSWDRATEKLFF
- TRBJ1-4 TRBD1 TRBV5-6 TGTGCCAGCAGCTTATCACGGACAGGGGGCGTCAGGGAAAAACTGTTTTTT CASSLSRTGGVREKLFF
- TRBJ2-5 - TRBV7-9 TGTGCCAGCAGTTGGGGGGGGCAGAAGGAGACCCAGTACTTC CASSWGGQKETQYF
- TRBJ2-5 - TRBV5-1 TGCGCCAGCAGCTTGGTAGGGCAGGAGACCCAGTACTTC CASSLVGQETQYF
- TRBJ1-1 - TRBV5-1 TGCGCCAGCAGCTTGGGCCCGGGTACGAACACTGAAGCTTTCTTT CASSLGPGTNTEAFF
- TRBJ2-2 - TRBV24-1 TGTGCCACCAGTGATCGGACAGCTAACACCGGGGAGCTGTTTTTT CATSDRTANTGELFF
- TRBJ1-1 - TRBV24-1 TGTGCCACCAGCACTCGGGGGGGCAACACTGAAGCTTTCTTT CATSTRGGNTEAFF
- TRBJ2-1 TRBD2 TRBV6-2/TRBV6-3 TGTGCCAGCAGTTACTCTCCCAATAGACTAGCGGGGGGGAATGAGCAGTTCTTC CASSYSPNRLAGGNEQFF
- TRBJ1-2 - TRBV29-1 TGCAGCGTTGGGGACGGCTACACCTTC CSVGDGYTF
- TRBJ2-2 - TRBV9 TGTGCCAGCAGCGTAATGTCCAGTATCACCGGGGAGCTGTTTTTT CASSVMSSITGELFF
- TRBJ1-4 - TRBV10-2 TGCGCCAGCAGTGACCGTAAAGCGAAAAATGAAAAACTGTTTTTT CASSDRKAKNEKLFF
- TRBJ2-3 TRBD1 TRBV27 TGTGCCAGCAGTTTGGGGACAGGGATAGATACGCAGTATTTT CASSLGTGIDTQYF
- TRBJ2-2 TRBD1 TRBV11-3 TGTGCCAGCAGCTCGGGACAGGGGAGCACCGGGGAGCTGTTTTTT CASSSGQGSTGELFF
- TRBJ1-5 - TRBV2 TGTGCCAGCAGTGTCGTAGGGGGCAATCAGCCCCAGCATTTT CASSVVGGNQPQHF
- TRBJ2-5 TRBD2 TRBV9 TGTGCCAGCAGCGTAGGGACTAGCGTCCGAGAGACCCAGTACTTC CASSVGTSVRETQYF
- TRBJ1-1 - TRBV5-4 TGTGCCAGCAGCTCGAAGAGGGCAGGAGAGAACACTGAAGCTTTCTTT CASSSKRAGENTEAFF
- TRBJ2-1 TRBD2 TRBV10-3 TGTGCCATCAGTGAGTCCGGGGGGTCCTACAATGAGCAGTTCTTC CAISESGGSYNEQFF
- TRBJ2-3 - TRBV5-1 TGCGCCAGCACCTTCAGAGGCGGTGGGACAGATACGCAGTATTTT CASTFRGGGTDTQYF
- TRBJ2-3 - TRBV7-8 TGTGCCAGCAGCTATACCGGGAGCACAGATACGCAGTATTTT CASSYTGSTDTQYF
- TRBJ1-1 - TRBV28 TGTGCCAGCACGCCAGGGGAAGGGACTGAAGCTTTCTTT CASTPGEGTEAFF
once TRBJ1-2 - TRBV24-1 TGTGCCACCAGTGGCGGGGGGCGGCATGGCTACACCTTC CATSGGGRHGYTF
- TRBJ1-1 - TRBV30 TGTGCCTGGAGTGTGTTCGGGCCGGCTTTCTTT CAWSVFGPAFF
- TRBJ1-3 TRBD1 TRBV3-1/TRBV3-2 TGTGCCAGCAGTCGAGGACAGGGCGCTGGAAACACCATATATTTT CASSRGQGAGNTIYF
- TRBJ2-4 - TRBV7-2 TGTGCCAGCAGCTTAACTAGGAACATTCAGTACTTC CASSLTRNIQYF
once TRBJ2-3 TRBD2 TRBV24-1 TGTGCCACCAGTGATGGCGGGGGGGCGACAGATACGCAGTATTTT CATSDGGGATDTQYF
- TRBJ1-6 - TRBV13 TGTGCCAGCAGCTTCGGGGATTGGCAAGAACCCCTCCACTTT CASSFGDWQEPLHF
- TRBJ2-5 - TRBV2 TGTGCCAGCAGAGAGGGACCTCAAGAGACCCAGTACTTC CASREGPQETQYF
- TRBJ2-2 TRBD2 TRBV27 TGTGCCAGCAGAAGCGGGGGCCTTACCGGGGAGCTGTTTTTT CASRSGGLTGELFF
- TRBJ2-1 TRBD1 TRBV5-8 TGTGCCAGCAGCTCGGGACAGGTCGGAAATGAGCAGTTCTTC CASSSGQVGNEQFF
- TRBJ2-4 TRBD2 TRBV9 TGTGCCAGCAGCGCATCCGCGGGGACTAGTCTGTTGGACATTCAGTACTTC CASSASAGTSLLDIQYF
few TRBJ1-1 TRBD1 TRBV9 TGTGCCAGCAGCTTACGAGCCGGGACAGCCACTGAAGCTTTCTTT CASSLRAGTATEAFF
- TRBJ1-3 - TRBV6-1 TGTGCCAGCAGTGAAGACGGCAGGGTAACTGGAAACACCATATATTTT CASSEDGRVTGNTIYF
- TRBJ2-6 - TRBV6-5 TGTGCCAGCGGAGTGGGAGGTGGGGCCAACGTCCTGACTTTC CASGVGGGANVLTF
few TRBJ1-1 TRBD1 TRBV19 TGTGCCAGTAGTTCTCGACAGGGGAGTTTAACTGAAGCTTTCTTT CASSSRQGSLTEAFF
- TRBJ1-5 - TRBV3-1/TRBV3-2 TGTGCCAGCAGCCAAGATCTGACGTTCAATCAGCCCCAGCATTTT CASSQDLTFNQPQHF
- TRBJ1-2 TRBD1 TRBV9 TGTGCCAGCAGCGTAGGGATTTTAGACAGGGCGGCTAACTATGGCTACACCTTC CASSVGILDRAANYGYTF
few TRBJ1-2 - TRBV27 TGTGCCAGCAGTTCAGCACAGCTTTATGGCTACACCTTC CASSSAQLYGYTF
- TRBJ1-1 - TRBV20-1 TGCAGTGCTGGGAGGAACACTGAAGCTTTCTTT CSAGRNTEAFF